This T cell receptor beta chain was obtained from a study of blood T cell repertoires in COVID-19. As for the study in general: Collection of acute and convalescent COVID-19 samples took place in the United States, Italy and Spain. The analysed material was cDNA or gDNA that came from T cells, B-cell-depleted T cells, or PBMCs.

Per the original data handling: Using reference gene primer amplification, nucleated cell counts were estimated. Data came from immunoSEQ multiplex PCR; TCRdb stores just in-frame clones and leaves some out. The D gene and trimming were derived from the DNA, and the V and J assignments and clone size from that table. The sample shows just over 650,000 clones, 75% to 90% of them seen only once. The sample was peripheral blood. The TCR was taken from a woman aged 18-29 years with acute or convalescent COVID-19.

CDR3 coding DNA: TGTGCCAGTAGTGCCCTCGGGACTAGAAGTTTCTTC. Translating it yields CASSALGTRSFF. The chain links TRBV19 to TRBJ2-1, with 8 bases fitting TRBD2. With V trimmed by 5 bases and J by 16 bases, 10 bases remained unmatched. This CDR3 is 12 amino acids long. CDR1 and CDR2 (germline): LNHDA, SQIVND (reference sequence).